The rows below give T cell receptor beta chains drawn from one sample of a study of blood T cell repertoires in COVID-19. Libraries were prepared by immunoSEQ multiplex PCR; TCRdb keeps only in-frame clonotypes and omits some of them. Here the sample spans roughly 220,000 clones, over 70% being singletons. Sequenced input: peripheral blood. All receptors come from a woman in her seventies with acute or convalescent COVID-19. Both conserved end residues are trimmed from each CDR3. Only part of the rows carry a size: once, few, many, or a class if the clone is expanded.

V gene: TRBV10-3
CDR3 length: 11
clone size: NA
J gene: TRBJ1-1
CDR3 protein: AISGEADPEAF

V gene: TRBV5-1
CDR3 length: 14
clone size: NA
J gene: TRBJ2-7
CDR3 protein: ASSLAGTTNSYEQY

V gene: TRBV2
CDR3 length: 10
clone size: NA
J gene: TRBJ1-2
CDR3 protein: ASAGLNYGYT

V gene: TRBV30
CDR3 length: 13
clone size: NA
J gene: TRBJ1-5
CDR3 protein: AWSPVAPSNQPQH

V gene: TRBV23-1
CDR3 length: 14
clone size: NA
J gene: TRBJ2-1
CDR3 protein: ASNGGQDFSYNEQF

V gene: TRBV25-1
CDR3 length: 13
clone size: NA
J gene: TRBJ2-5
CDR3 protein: ASSEYRHIQETQY

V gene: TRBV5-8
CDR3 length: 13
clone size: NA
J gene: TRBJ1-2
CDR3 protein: ASSLVFRGTYGYT

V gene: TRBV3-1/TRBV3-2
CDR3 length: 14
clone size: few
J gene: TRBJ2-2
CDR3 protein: ASSQGTPAGTGELF

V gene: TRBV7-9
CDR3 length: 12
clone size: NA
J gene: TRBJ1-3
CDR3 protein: ASSLASSGNTIY

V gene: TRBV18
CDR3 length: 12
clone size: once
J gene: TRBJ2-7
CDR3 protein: ASSQGQGGYEQY

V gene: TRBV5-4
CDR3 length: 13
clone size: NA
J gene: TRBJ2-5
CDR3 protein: ASSLGGLGQETQY

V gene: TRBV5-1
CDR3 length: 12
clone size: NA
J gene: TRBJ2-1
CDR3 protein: ASRTGTGGNEQF

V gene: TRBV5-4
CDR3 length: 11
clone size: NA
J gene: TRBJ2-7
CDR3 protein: ASSFGESYEQY

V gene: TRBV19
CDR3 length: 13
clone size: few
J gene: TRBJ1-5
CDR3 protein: ASRIRDRYDQPQH

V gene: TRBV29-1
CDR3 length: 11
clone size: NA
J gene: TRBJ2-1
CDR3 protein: SGGTGGDGEQF

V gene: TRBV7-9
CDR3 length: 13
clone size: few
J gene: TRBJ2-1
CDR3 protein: ASSTPQREGNEQF

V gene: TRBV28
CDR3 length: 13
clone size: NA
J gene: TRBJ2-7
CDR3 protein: ASSSPREGRNEQY

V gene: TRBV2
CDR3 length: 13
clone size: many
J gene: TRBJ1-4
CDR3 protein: ASRGTGAFGEKLF

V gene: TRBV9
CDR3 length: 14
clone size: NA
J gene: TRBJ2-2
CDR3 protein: ASSRKGQGITGELF

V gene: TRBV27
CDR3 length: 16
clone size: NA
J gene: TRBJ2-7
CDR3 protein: ASSDGTGGIAGIYEQY

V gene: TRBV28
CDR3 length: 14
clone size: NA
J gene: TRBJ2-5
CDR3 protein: ASSSLGGMLEETQY

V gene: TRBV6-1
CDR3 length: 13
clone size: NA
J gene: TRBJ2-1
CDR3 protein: ASSETSARYNEQF

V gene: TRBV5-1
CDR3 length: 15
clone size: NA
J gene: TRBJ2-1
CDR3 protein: ASSFAWTSGIYNEQF

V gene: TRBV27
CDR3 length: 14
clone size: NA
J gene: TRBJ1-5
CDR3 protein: ASSFKGQGMNQPQH

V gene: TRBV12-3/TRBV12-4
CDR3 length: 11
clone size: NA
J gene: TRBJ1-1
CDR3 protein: ASSLTGATEAF

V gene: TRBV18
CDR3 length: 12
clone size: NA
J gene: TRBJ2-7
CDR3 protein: ASSPASGGYEQY

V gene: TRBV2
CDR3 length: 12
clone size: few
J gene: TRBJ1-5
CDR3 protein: ASRGGVGNQPQH

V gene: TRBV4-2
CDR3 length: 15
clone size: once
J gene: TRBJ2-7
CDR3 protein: ASSQVAGGAEPYEQY

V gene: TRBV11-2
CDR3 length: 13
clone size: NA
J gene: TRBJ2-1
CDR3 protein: ASSPGTTTYNEQF

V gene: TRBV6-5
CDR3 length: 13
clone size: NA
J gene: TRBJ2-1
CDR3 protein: ASKRGGQSYNEQF

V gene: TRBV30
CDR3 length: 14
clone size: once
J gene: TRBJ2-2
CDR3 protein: AWSPSGRANTGELF

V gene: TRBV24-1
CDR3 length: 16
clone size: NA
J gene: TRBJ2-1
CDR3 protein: ATSEGVRHRGFFNEQF

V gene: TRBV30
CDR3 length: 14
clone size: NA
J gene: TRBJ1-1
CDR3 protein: AWSPVRGVKNTEAF

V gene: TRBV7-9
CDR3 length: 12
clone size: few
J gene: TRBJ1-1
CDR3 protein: ASSSTGVDTEAF

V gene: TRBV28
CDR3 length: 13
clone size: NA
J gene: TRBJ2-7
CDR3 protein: AIMGGGEGSYEQY

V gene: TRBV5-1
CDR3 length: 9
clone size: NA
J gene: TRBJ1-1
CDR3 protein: ASSLGRTTF

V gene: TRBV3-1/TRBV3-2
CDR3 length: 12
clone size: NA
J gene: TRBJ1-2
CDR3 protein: ASSQQDSRRGYT

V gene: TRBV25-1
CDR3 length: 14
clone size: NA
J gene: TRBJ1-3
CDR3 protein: ASSEFGTAPGNTIY

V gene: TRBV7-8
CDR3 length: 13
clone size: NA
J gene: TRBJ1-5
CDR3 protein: ASSLDPGAGQPQH

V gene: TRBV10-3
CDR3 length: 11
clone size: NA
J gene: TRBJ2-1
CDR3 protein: AIGGGPNNEQF

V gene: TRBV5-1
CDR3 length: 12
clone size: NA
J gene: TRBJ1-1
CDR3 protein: ASSGGQPNTEAF

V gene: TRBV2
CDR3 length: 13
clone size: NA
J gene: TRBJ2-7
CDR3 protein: ASSLLAGGEGEQY

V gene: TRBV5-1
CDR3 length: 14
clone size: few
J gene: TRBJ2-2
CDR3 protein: ASSLRGQGDTGELF

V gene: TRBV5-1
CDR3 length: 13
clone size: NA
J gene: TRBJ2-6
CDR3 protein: ASRGTGTGANVLT

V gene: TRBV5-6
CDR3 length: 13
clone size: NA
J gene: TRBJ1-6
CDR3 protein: ASSPRWTGGSPLH

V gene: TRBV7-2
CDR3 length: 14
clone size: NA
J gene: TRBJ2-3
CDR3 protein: ASSLDFDSAWDTQY

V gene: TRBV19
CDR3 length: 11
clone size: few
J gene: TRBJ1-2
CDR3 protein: ASMDTANYGYT

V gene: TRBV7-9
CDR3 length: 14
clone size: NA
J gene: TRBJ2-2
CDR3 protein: ASSLQGFANTGELF

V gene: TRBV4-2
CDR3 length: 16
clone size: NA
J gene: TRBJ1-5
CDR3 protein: ASSQEGQGVLSNQPQH

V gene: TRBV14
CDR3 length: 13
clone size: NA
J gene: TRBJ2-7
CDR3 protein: ASSPRDFLSYEQY

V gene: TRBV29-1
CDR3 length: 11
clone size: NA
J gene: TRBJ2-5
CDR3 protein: SVEARQGGTQY

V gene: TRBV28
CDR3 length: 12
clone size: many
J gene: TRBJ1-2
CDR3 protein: ASSFGTGSRGYT